Below, 27 T cell receptor beta chains from the same sample are listed, as sequenced in a study of blood T cell repertoires in COVID-19. Assay: immunoSEQ multiplex PCR; the TCRdb copy retains only in-frame clones and omits some. The sample lists fewer than 500,000 clones, around 87% occurring once. The sample was PBMCs or T cells enriched from blood (not recorded which). The origin of the receptors is a woman aged 25-40 years with acute COVID-19.

The rearrangement joins TRBV7-9 to TRBJ1-6, with 9 bases matching TRBD1. V was clipped by 4 bases and J by 8 bases; unmatched bases: 6. Per germline, CDR1 SEHNR and CDR2 FQNEAQ (reference sequence). The CDR3 is 15 amino acids. For the CDR3, the DNA is TGTGCCAGCAGCTCACCGGGACAGGGTCATTCACCCCTCCACTTT. Its protein is CASSSPGQGHSPLHF.

The rearrangement joins TRBV18 to TRBJ1-1, with D hard to call. Trimming shortened V by 0 bases and J by 4 bases, and 18 bases separated the two germline ends. The CDR3 has 17 residues. CDR1 and CDR2 from the germline V gene are KGHSH and LQKENI. DNA of the CDR3: TGTGCCAGCTCACCACCCAGTTCTCTAGCAGGCGGCACTGAAGCTTTCTTT. Amino acid sequence: CASSPPSSLAGGTEAFF.

The chain is built from TRBV7-9 and TRBJ2-5; 7 bases map to TRBD1. Germline loops: CDR1 SEHNR, CDR2 FQNEAQ (reference sequence). The length of the CDR3 is 16 residues. The ends lost 1 base at V and 3 bases at J; junction bases unmatched: 8. CDR3 loop: CASSLGLGTVEETQYF. The CDR3 nucleotides read TGTGCCAGCAGCTTAGGACTCGGGACAGTGGAAGAGACCCAGTACTTC.

The chain employs TRBV19 and TRBJ2-3; D possibly corresponds to TRBD2 (6 bases). V shed 9 bases and J shed 11 bases, with 27 bases lying between them. CDR1 is LNHDA, CDR2 SQIVND, per germline (reference sequence). The CDR3 runs to 15 residues. In DNA, the CDR3 is TGTGCCAGGCGACTAGACCCTGGAGAATACGCAGGGCAGTATTTT. The encoded protein is CARRLDPGEYAGQYF.

V is TRBV10-1 and J is TRBJ2-2; D might be TRBD1 (6 bases). The CDR3 length is 13 residues. Looked up from germline, CDR1 is WNHNN and CDR2 is SYGVQD (reference sequence). Deletions cut 5 bases from V and 6 bases from J, with 10 bases between. The CDR3 sequence: CASSFSGAGELFF. The CDR3 DNA follows: TGCGCCAGCAGTTTTTCAGGGGCCGGGGAGCTGTTTTTT.

As to this clone: Compared with germline, one end of the junction differs, possibly owing to a read error. The chain couples TRBV6-1 to TRBJ2-1; the D gene is possibly TRBD1 (5 bases). CDR1 and CDR2 (germline): MNHNS, SASEGT. This CDR3 has 11 residues. The CDR3 sequence: CASSEKAGSVF. DNA for the CDR3: TGTGCCAGCAGTGAGAAGGCAGGGTCGGTCTTC.

V and J are TRBV11-3 and TRBJ2-1; 12 nucleotides align to TRBD1. With V trimmed by 5 bases and J by 0 bases, 5 bases remained unmatched. The CDR3 consists of 17 residues. Germline values: CDR1 SGHNT, CDR2 YENEEA. The CDR3: CASSGTGGLSSYNEQFF. The DNA of the CDR3 is TGTGCCAGCAGCGGGACAGGGGGCTTGAGCTCCTACAATGAGCAGTTCTTC. Supplemented by reference TRBV11-3 and TRBJ2-1, the full variable domain reads EAGVVQSPRYKIIEKKQPVAFWCNPISGHNTLYWYLQNLGQGPELLIRYENEEAVDDSQLPKDRFSAERLKGVDSTLKIQPAELGDSAVYLCASSGTGGLSSYNEQFFGPGTRLTVL.

This clone was counted a single time. This sequence joins TRBV9 and TRBJ1-4, with D uncertain. Trimming shortened V by 0 bases and J by 8 bases, and 11 bases separated the two germline ends. CDR3 length: 14 amino acids. The germline V gene has CDR1 SGDLS and CDR2 YYNGEE. The CDR3 region is CASSVGLRGEKLFF. In DNA form, the CDR3 reads TGTGCCAGCAGCGTAGGTTTACGAGGGGAAAAACTGTTTTTT.

The CDR3 region is CARSGTGGTGELFF. The CDR3 nucleotides are TGTGCCAGATCCGGGACAGGGGGCACCGGGGAGCTGTTTTTT. The chain has TRBV2 and TRBJ2-2; 11 bases are shared with TRBD1. CDR3 length equals 14 residues. Trimming removed 9 bases from V and 4 bases from J; junction bases left unmatched: 4. Germline CDR1 is SNHLY and CDR2 is FYNNEI.

This chain links TRBV6-2 or TRBV6-3 with TRBJ2-7; the match to TRBD2 covers 10 bases. The V gene's germline CDR1 is MNHEY and CDR2 SVGEGT. The V gene end was trimmed by 0 bases and the J gene end by 2 bases; junction bases not matched to a gene: 4. CDR3 length equals 16 residues. CDR3 region: CASSYSLAGSAYEQYF. CDR3 coding DNA: TGTGCCAGCAGTTACTCACTAGCGGGGAGCGCCTACGAGCAGTACTTC.

This clone was observed once. V gene TRBV7-9 combines with J gene TRBJ2-2, with 12 positions matching TRBD2. The V and J ends lost 5 bases and 5 bases, in that order; junction bases with no gene match: 12. CDR1 and CDR2 from the germline V gene are SEHNR and FQNEAQ (reference sequence). The CDR3 is 18 amino acids. CDR3 DNA sequence: TGTGCCAGCAGCCGCCCGACTAGCGGGGGTTCGAGTACCGGGGAGCTGTTTTTT. It specifies CASSRPTSGGSSTGELFF.

The J gene is TRBJ2-1, the V gene TRBV4-1; D not resolved. V gave up 0 bases and J gave up 11 bases, with 11 bases separating them. The CDR3 has 13 amino acids. Germline values: CDR1 MGHRA, CDR2 YSYEKL. This CDR3 is CASSQELLRKQFF. The CDR3 bases are TGCGCCAGCAGCCAAGAACTCCTACGCAAGCAGTTCTTC.

This clone was counted between two and nine times. This sequence joins TRBV4-2 and TRBJ1-5; 7 nucleotides align to TRBD1. J gave up 2 bases and V 0 bases, and 1 base lay outside the gene matches. Germline assignment: CDR1 LGHNA and CDR2 YNFKEQ. CDR3 size: 15 residues. CDR3 residues: CASSQEGTGNQPQHF. As DNA, the CDR3 is TGTGCCAGCAGCCAAGAGGGGACAGGCAATCAGCCCCAGCATTTT.

In its sample, this clone was seen once. The genes are TRBV5-1 and TRBJ2-2, with D possibly matching TRBD2 (5 bases). Looked up from germline, CDR1 is SGHRS and CDR2 is YFSETQ. This CDR3 spans 14 amino acids. V lost 0 bases to trimming and J lost 8 bases, with 11 bases between them. CDR3 nucleotides: TGCGCCAGCAGCTTGGATCGGGGTTGGGGGGAGCTGTTTTTT. Translated, it gives CASSLDRGWGELFF. The full variable domain, in which reference TRBV5-1 and TRBJ2-2 provide the parts outside the CDR3, is KAGVTQTPRYLIKTRGQQVTLSCSPISGHRSVSWYQQTPGQGLQFLFEYFSETQRNKGNFPGRFSGRQFSNSRSEMNVSTLELGDSALYLCASSLDRGWGELFFGEGSRLTVL.

This chain uses TRBV4-1 with TRBJ1-1; maybe TRBD1 (6 bases). V gave up 1 base and J gave up 10 bases, with 19 bases separating them. CDR3 length: 15 residues. Germline V gene data show CDR1 as MGHRA and CDR2 as YSYEKL. CDR3 sequence reads: CASSQGLGGALVAFF. In nucleotides, the CDR3 is TGCGCCAGCAGCCAAGGACTTGGGGGGGCGCTGGTAGCTTTCTTT.

The chain is built from TRBV12-5 and TRBJ1-6; no firm D call. Trimming removed 2 bases at V and 6 bases at J, with 14 bases between. There are 16 residues in the CDR3. CDR1 is LGHNT, CDR2 FRNRAP, per germline. CDR3 residues: CASGLLRGGFNSPLHF. The DNA of the CDR3 is TGTGCTAGTGGTTTGCTGAGAGGAGGGTTTAATTCACCCCTCCACTTT. The entire variable domain, with the rest obtained from reference TRBV12-5 and TRBJ1-6, is as follows: DARVTQTPRHKVTEMGQEVTMRCQPILGHNTVFWYRQTMMQGLELLAYFRNRAPLDDSGMPKDRFSAEMPDATLATLKIQPSEPRDSAVYFCASGLLRGGFNSPLHFGNGTRLTVT.

The chain has TRBV9 and TRBJ1-4; D possibly corresponds to TRBD1 (6 bases). The CDR3 is 15 amino acids. Germline V gives CDR1 SGDLS, CDR2 YYNGEE. Trimming shortened V by 4 bases and J by 3 bases, and 13 bases separated the two germline ends. The CDR3 loop reads CASSLTGRANEKLFF. The CDR3 nucleotides read TGTGCCAGCAGCCTTACAGGGCGGGCTAATGAAAAACTGTTTTTT.

This chain links TRBV6-6 with TRBJ1-1, with TRBD1 identical over 8 bases. Looked up from germline, CDR1 is MNHNY and CDR2 is SVGAGI (reference sequence). Trimming removed 5 bases from V and 1 base from J; junction bases left unmatched: 6. The CDR3 sequence is 15 residues long. CDR3 amino acids: CASSATGGGNTEAFF. The CDR3, as DNA: TGTGCCAGCAGTGCCACAGGGGGTGGGAACACTGAAGCTTTCTTT.

The chain couples TRBV2 to TRBJ1-2, with D possibly matching TRBD1 (5 bases). Trimming took 5 bases from V and 4 from J, leaving 17 bases between them. The length of the CDR3 is 15 residues. Germline V gives CDR1 SNHLY, CDR2 FYNNEI. The CDR3 DNA follows: TGTGCCAGCAGTAGGCAGGGAGGGGCATCCTATGGCTACACCTTC. It specifies CASSRQGGASYGYTF.

This sequence joins TRBV27 and TRBJ2-1, with D maybe TRBD2 (6 bases). V gave up 6 bases and J gave up 0 bases, with 18 bases separating them. The CDR3 consists of 17 residues. In germline, CDR1 is MNHEY, CDR2 SMNVEV (reference sequence). The CDR3 loop reads CASRTQSGLSSYNEQFF. The CDR3, as DNA: TGTGCCAGCAGGACGCAGTCGGGACTCAGCTCCTACAATGAGCAGTTCTTC.

The CDR3 spells CASSRGLAGVVYEQYF. The CDR3 DNA is TGTGCCAGCAGTCGGGGACTAGCGGGGGTGGTCTACGAGCAGTACTTC. This chain joins TRBV6-2 or TRBV6-3 and TRBJ2-7, with 14 bases lining up with TRBD2. V trimming: 5 bases; J trimming: 3 bases; junction bases outside the gene matches: 6. Germline V CDR1 and CDR2: MNHEY, SVGEGT. CDR3 size: 16 residues.

The J gene is TRBJ1-2, the V gene TRBV27; D gene uncertain. Trimming cost V 5 bases and J 5 bases, with 12 bases left between them. The CDR3 runs to 13 residues. Germline V gene lookup returns CDR1 MNHEY and CDR2 SMNVEV (reference sequence). The CDR3 nucleotides are TGTGCCAGCAGTCCTCCAAGAGGATATGGCTACACCTTC. The encoded protein is CASSPPRGYGYTF.

This chain uses TRBV19 with TRBJ2-7, with 8 bases fitting TRBD1. Trimming at V came to 3 bases and at J to 1 base, leaving 2 bases not matched to a gene. From germline, CDR1 is LNHDA and CDR2 SQIVND (reference sequence). The CDR3 sequence is 14 residues long. The CDR3 DNA reads TGTGCCAGTAGTATGACAGGGGCGTCCTACGAGCAGTACTTC. Encoded protein: CASSMTGASYEQYF.

This clone was detected only a few times. The genes are TRBV30 and TRBJ2-2; 8 bases agree with TRBD1. V gave up 1 base and J gave up 3 bases; unmatched junction bases: 4. This CDR3 has 15 residues. Germline V CDR1 and CDR2: GTSNPN, SVGIG (reference sequence). The CDR3 is CAWSGVRGHTGELFF. Here the CDR3 DNA reads TGTGCCTGGAGTGGGGTCAGGGGGCACACCGGGGAGCTGTTTTTT. The full variable domain, completed using reference TRBV30 and TRBJ2-2, is SQTIHQWPATLVQPVGSPLSLECTVEGTSNPNLYWYRQAAGRGLQLLFYSVGIGQISSEVPQNLSASRPQDRQFILSSKKLLLSDSGFYLCAWSGVRGHTGELFFGEGSRLTVL.

A note on this clone: The sample has other DNA sequences that encode this CDR3 too. The chain links TRBV2 to TRBJ2-5; 12 nucleotides align to TRBD2. Germline assignment: CDR1 SNHLY and CDR2 FYNNEI. V was pared by 3 bases and J by 5 bases, with 7 bases of the junction left unmatched. This CDR3 comprises 16 residues. The CDR3 protein is CASSERLAGGQETQYF. The CDR3 DNA reads as TGTGCCAGCAGTGAGAGGCTAGCGGGGGGGCAGGAGACCCAGTACTTC.

This chain uses TRBV28 with TRBJ2-3; the match to TRBD2 covers 7 bases. Germline V gene sequence: CDR1 MDHEN, CDR2 SYDVKM. The CDR3 covers 14 residues. The ends lost 7 bases at V and 6 bases at J; junction bases unmatched: 10. In nucleotides, the CDR3 is TGTGCCAGCACGTTAATTGCCGGGGGGGATACGCAGTATTTT. Protein product: CASTLIAGGDTQYF.

The J gene is TRBJ1-3, the V gene TRBV5-1; D uncertain. Looked up from germline, CDR1 is SGHRS and CDR2 is YFSETQ. V was clipped by 1 base and J by 4 bases, with 6 bases between them. The CDR3 is made up of 13 amino acids. The CDR3 here is CASSLNSGNTIYF. The DNA for the CDR3 is TGCGCCAGCAGCTTGAACAGCGGAAACACCATATATTTT. The entire variable domain, with the rest obtained from reference TRBV5-1 and TRBJ1-3, is as follows: KAGVTQTPRYLIKTRGQQVTLSCSPISGHRSVSWYQQTPGQGLQFLFEYFSETQRNKGNFPGRFSGRQFSNSRSEMNVSTLELGDSALYLCASSLNSGNTIYFGEGSWLTVV.